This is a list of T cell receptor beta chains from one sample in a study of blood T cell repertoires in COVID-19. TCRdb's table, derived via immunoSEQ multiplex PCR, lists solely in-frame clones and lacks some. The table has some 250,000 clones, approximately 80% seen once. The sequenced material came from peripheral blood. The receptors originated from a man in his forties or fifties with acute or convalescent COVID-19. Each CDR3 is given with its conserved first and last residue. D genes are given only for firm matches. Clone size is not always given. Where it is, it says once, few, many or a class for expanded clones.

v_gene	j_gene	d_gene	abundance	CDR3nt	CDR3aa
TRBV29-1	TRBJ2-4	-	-	TGCAGCGCCCAGGACACCAAAAACATTCAGTACTTC	CSAQDTKNIQYF
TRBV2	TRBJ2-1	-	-	TGTGCCAGCCCCCGGGAGAGTTACAATGAGCAGTTCTTC	CASPRESYNEQFF
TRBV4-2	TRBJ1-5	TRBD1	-	TGTGCCAGCAGCCAACCGGGACAGGGGAGGTATCAGCCCCAGCATTTT	CASSQPGQGRYQPQHF
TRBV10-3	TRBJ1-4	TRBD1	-	TGTGCCATCAGTGATGCCGGGACAGACAAAAAACTGTTTTTT	CAISDAGTDKKLFF
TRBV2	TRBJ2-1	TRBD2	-	TGTGCCAGCAGTGACTGGCGGGAGGTCAATGAGCAGTTCTTC	CASSDWREVNEQFF
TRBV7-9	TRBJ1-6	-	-	TGTGCCAGCAGTTCCCTAGGGGGTTCACCCCTCCACTTT	CASSSLGGSPLHF
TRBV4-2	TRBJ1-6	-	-	TGTGCCAGCAGCCGTCAGGCGAAACGGACCTATAATTCACCCCTCCACTTT	CASSRQAKRTYNSPLHF
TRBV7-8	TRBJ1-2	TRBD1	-	TGTGCCAGCAGCCCTTCGGGACAGGCCTATGGCTACACCTTC	CASSPSGQAYGYTF
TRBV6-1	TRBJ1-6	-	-	TGTGCCAGCAGTGAACAATCACCCCTCCACTTT	CASSEQSPLHF
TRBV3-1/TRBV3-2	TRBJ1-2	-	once	TGTGCCAGCAGCCAAGATGCGGTCAGGGGCCGTTACTATGGCTACACCTTC	CASSQDAVRGRYYGYTF
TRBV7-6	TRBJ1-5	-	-	TGTGCCAGCAGCACCTATAGCAATCAGCCCCAGCATTTT	CASSTYSNQPQHF
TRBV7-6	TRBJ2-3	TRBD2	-	TGTGCCAGCAGCTTAGTTGGACTAGCGAGCACAGATACGCAGTATTTT	CASSLVGLASTDTQYF
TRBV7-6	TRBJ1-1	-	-	TGTGCCAGCAGCCCACCCCAGGGGCTTGAAGCTTTCTTT	CASSPPQGLEAFF
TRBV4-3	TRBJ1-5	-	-	TGCGCCAGCAGCCAATACTTTCACCAGCCCCAGCATTTT	CASSQYFHQPQHF
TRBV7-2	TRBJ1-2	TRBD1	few	TGTGCCAGCAGCGTAGACAGGGGGTCGGGCGGCTACACCTTC	CASSVDRGSGGYTF
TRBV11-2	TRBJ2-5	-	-	TGTGCCAGCAGCTTAGAGCGGGTCCAAGAGACCCAGTACTTC	CASSLERVQETQYF
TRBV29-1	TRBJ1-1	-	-	TGCAGCGCCGGACAGAGCATGAACACTGAAGCTTTCTTT	CSAGQSMNTEAFF
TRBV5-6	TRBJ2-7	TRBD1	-	TGTGCCAGCAGCTCCCATCCGACAGGGTCCTACGAGCAGTACTTC	CASSSHPTGSYEQYF
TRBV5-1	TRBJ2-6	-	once	TGCGCCAGCAGCTTGAGGGGGTCTGGGGCCAACGTCCTGACTTTC	CASSLRGSGANVLTF
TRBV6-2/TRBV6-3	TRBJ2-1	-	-	TGTGCCAGCAGTTACGGCCACAATGAGCAGTTCTTC	CASSYGHNEQFF
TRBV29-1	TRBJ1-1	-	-	TGCAGCGTTCAGTTTGAGTCAGGGCGGGGGACTGAAGCTTTCTTT	CSVQFESGRGTEAFF
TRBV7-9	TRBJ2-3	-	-	TGTGCCAGCAGCTTAACGATGGCAGGAGATACGCAGTATTTT	CASSLTMAGDTQYF
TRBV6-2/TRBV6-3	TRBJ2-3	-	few	TGTGCCAGCAGCCACCCACTAGAAACAGATACGCAGTATTTT	CASSHPLETDTQYF
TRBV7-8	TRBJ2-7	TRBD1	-	TGTGCCAGCAGCTTTCCAGGGACAGGGGGTTTCAACGAGCAGTACTTC	CASSFPGTGGFNEQYF
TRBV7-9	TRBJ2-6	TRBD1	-	TGTGCCAGCAGCTTAAACGGACAGGGTTCTGGGGCCAACGTCCTGACTTTC	CASSLNGQGSGANVLTF
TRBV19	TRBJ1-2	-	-	TGTGCCAGTAGTAGGACAGTTACTAACTATGGCTACACCTTC	CASSRTVTNYGYTF
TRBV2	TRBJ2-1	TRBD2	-	TGTGCCAGCAGTGGGAATAGCGGGAGGGTTATCTACAATGAGCAGTTCTTC	CASSGNSGRVIYNEQFF
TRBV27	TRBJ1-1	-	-	TGTGCCAGCAGTCCGCTGACAGATATCACTGAAGCTTTCTTT	CASSPLTDITEAFF
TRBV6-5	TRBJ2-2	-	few	TGTGCCAGCAGTCGACTGCCGAACACCGGGGAGCTGTTTTTT	CASSRLPNTGELFF
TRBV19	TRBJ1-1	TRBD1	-	TGTGCCAGCTCCGCAATTCCGGGACAGGTGAACACTGAAGCTTTCTTT	CASSAIPGQVNTEAFF
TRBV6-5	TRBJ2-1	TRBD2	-	TGTGCCAGCAGGGCTAGCGGGAGCGATGAGCAGTTCTTC	CASRASGSDEQFF
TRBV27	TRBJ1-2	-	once	TGTGCCAGCAGTTTATCGACCGTCGAGGAGGATGGCTACACCTTC	CASSLSTVEEDGYTF